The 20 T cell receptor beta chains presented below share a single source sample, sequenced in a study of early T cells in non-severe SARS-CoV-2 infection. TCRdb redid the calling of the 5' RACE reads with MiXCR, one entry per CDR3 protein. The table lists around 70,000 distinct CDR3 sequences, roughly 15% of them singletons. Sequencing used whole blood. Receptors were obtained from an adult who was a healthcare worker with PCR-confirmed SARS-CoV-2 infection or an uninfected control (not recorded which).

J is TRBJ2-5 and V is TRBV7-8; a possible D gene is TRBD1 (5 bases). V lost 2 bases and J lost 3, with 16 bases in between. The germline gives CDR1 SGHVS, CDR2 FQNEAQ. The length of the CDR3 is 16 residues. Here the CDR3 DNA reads TGTGCCAGCAGCTTATTTGTCCCAGGGATCGAAGAGACCCAGTACTTC. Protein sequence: CASSLFVPGIEETQYF.

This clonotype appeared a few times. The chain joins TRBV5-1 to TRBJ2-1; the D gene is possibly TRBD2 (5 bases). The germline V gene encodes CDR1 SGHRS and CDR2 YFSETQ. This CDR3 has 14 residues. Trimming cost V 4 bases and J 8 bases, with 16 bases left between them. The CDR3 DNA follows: TGCGCCAGCAGCCCGTCCGACTATCACCATGAGCAGTTCTTC. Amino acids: CASSPSDYHHEQFF.

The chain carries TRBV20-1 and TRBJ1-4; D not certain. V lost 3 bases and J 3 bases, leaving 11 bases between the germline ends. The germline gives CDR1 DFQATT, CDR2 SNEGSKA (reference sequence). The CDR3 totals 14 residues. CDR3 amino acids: CSARRTNANEKLFF. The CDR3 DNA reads TGCAGTGCTAGGAGGACGAACGCTAATGAAAAACTGTTTTTT.

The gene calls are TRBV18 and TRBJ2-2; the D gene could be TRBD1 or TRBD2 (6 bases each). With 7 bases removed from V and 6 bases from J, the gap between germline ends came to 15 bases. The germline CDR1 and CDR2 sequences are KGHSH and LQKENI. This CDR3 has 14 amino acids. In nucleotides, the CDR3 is TGTGCCAGCTTACCTGGGGGGCCGGCCGGGGAGCTGTTTTTT. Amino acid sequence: CASLPGGPAGELFF.

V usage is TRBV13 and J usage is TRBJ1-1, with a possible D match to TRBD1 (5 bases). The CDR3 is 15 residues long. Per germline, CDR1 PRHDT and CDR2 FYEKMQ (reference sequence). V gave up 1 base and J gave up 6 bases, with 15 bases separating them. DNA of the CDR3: TGTGCCAGCAGCTTAGCGCCCAGGGTTAAGGCTGAAGCTTTCTTT. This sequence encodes CASSLAPRVKAEAFF.

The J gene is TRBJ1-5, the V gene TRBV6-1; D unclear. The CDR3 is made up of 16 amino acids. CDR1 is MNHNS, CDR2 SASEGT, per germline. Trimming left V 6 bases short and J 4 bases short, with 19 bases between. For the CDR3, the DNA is TGTGCCAGCAGCACGGTACCAGCCCAGAGGAATCAGCCCCAGCATTTT. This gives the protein CASSTVPAQRNQPQHF.

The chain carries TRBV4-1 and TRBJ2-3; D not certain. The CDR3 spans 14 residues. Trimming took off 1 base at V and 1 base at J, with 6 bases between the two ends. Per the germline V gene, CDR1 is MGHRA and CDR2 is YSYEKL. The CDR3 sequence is CASSQALRTDTQYF. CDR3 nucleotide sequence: TGCGCCAGCAGCCAAGCCCTTCGCACAGATACGCAGTATTTT.

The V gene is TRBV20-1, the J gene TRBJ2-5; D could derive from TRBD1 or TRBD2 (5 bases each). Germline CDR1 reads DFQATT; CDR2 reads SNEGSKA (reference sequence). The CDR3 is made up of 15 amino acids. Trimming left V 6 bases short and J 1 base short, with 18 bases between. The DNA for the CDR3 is TGCAGTGCCGAAGGGGCTGGGGAGATCCAAGAGACCCAGTACTTC. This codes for CSAEGAGEIQETQYF.

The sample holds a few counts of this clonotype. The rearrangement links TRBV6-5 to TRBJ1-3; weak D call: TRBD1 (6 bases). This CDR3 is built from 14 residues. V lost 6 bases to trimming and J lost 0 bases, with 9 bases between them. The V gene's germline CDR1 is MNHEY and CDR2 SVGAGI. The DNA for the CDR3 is TGTGCCAGCAGACAGGACAGCTCTGGAAACACCATATATTTT. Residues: CASRQDSSGNTIYF.

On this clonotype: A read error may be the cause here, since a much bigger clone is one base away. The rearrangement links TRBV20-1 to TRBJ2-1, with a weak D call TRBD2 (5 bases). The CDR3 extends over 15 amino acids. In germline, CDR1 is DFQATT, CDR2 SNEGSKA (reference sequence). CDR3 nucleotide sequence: TGCAGTGCGAGGAGACTCCTAGGGAGATACAATGGGCAGTTCTTC. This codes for CSARRLLGRYNGQFF.

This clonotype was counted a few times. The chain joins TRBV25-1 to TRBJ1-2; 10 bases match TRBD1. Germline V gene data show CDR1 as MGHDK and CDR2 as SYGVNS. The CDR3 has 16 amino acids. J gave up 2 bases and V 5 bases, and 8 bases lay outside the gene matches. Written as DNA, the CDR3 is TGTGCCAGCAGTCACCGCGTGGGACAGGGGAACTATGGCTACACCTTC. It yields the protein CASSHRVGQGNYGYTF.

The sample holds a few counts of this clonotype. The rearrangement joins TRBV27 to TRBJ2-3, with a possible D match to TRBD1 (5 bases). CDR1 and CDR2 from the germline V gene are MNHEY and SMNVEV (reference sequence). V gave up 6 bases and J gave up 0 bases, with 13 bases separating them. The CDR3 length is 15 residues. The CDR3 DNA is TGTGCCAGCAGATCAGGGTCGCGGAGCACAGATACGCAGTATTTT. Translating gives CASRSGSRSTDTQYF.

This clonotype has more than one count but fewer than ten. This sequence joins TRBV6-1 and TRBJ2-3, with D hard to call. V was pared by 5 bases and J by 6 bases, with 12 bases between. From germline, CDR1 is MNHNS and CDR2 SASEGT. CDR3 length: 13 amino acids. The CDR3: CASSSGDADTQYF. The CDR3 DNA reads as TGTGCCAGCAGTTCCGGAGACGCGGATACGCAGTATTTT.

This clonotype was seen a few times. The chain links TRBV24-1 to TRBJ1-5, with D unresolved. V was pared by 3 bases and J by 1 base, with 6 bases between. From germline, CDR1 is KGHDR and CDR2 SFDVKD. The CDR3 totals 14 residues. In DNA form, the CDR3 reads TGTGCCACCAGTGATGCGGGAAGCAATCAGCCCCAGCATTTT. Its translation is CATSDAGSNQPQHF.

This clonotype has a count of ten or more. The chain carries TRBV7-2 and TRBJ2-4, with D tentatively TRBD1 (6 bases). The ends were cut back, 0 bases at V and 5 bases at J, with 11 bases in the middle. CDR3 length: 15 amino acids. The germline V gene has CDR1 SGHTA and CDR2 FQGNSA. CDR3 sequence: CASSLAPQGENIQYF. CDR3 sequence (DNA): TGTGCCAGCAGCTTAGCTCCACAGGGCGAAAACATTCAGTACTTC.

The CDR3 coding sequence is TGCGCCAGCAGCTTGGTGGTTAGCGGAAGCTCCTACAATGAGCAGTTCTTC. Residues: CASSLVVSGSSYNEQFF. The rearrangement uses TRBV5-1 and TRBJ2-1; perhaps TRBD2 as D (6 bases). The V end was cut by 0 bases, the J end by 0 bases, with 13 bases between. The CDR3 has 17 residues. The V gene's germline CDR1 is SGHRS and CDR2 YFSETQ.

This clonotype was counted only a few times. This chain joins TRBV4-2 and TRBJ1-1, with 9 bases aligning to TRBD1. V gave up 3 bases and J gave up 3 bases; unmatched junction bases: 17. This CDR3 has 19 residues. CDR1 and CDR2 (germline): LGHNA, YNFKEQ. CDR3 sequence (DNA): TGTGCCAGCAGCCAGGAACCGGGACAGGGTATTAGATGGGACACTGAAGCTTTCTTT. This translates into CASSQEPGQGIRWDTEAFF.

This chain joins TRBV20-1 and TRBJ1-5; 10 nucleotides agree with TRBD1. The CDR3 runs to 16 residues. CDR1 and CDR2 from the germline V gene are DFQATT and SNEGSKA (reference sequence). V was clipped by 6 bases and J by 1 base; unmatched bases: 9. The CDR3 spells CSAPDRGQESNQPQHF. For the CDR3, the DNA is TGCAGTGCACCAGACAGGGGGCAGGAGAGCAATCAGCCCCAGCATTTT.

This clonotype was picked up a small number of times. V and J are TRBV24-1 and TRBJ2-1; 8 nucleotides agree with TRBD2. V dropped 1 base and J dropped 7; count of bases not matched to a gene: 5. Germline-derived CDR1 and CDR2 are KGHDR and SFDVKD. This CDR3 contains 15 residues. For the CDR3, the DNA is TGTGCCACCAGTGATTTACGGACTAGCAGTAATGAGCAGTTCTTC. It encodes CATSDLRTSSNEQFF.

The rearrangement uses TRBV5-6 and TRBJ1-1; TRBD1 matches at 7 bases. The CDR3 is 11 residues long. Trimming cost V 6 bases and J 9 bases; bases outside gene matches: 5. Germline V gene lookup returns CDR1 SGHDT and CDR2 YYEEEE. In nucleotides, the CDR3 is TGTGCCAGCATCCGACAGGGAAAAGCTTTCTTT. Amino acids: CASIRQGKAFF.